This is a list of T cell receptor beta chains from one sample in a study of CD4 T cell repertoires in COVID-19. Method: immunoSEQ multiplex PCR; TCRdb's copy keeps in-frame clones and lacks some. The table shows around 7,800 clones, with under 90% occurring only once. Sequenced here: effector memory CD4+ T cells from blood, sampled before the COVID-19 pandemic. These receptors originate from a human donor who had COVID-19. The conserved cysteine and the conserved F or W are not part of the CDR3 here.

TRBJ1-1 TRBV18 ASSPADTFMNTEAF
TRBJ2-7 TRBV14 ASSQGQDFYEQY
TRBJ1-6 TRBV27 ASGYNGQANSPLH
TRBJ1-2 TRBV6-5 ASRPGQGNYGYT
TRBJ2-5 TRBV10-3 AISEAALGETQY
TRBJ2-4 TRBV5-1 ASSLPVLEALAKNIQY
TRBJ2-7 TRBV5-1 ASSGGLAGGSTYEQY
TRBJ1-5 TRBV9 ASSASPTLTQH
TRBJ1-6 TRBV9 ASSLSTGSPLH
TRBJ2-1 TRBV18 ASSPGTGSYNEQF
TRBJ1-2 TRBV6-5 ASSYSREKGYGYT
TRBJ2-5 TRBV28 ASSPPGQGQETQY
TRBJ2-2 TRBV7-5 ANQLGQSNTGELF
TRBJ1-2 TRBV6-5 ASSYLRGSNYGYT
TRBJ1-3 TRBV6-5 ASRTQGLSGNTIY
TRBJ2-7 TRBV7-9 ASNQGGYEQY
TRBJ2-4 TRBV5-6 ASSPIGTGLAKNIQY
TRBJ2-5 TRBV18 ASSSPGQPETQY
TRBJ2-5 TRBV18 AGAQTGQETQY
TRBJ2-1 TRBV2 ASSEAYSGPYNEQF
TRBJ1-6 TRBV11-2 ASSMGPGTGKANSPLH
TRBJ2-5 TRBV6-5 ASSELAGHQY
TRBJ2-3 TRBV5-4 ASSLRGASGGTDTQY
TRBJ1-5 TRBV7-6 ASSSIDRSSNQPQH
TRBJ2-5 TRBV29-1 SVVLAGGTQY
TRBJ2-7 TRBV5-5 ASSPRSSGFSYEQY
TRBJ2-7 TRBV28 ASSPGLAVIYEQY
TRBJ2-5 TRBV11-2 ASSLAPHQETQY
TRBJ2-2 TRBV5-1 ASSSQGGSGELF
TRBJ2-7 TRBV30 AWTRLAGSYEQY
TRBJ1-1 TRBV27 ASSLWSGQGGNTEAF
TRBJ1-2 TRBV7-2 ASSRQVEGYT
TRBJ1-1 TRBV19 ASSTPDRGAEAF
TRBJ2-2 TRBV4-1 ASSRGPSPASGNTGELF
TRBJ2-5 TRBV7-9 ASRLGLAGQETQY
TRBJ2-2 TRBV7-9 ASSSQGAYTGELF
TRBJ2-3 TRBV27 ASSPSWEWSAFASTDTQY
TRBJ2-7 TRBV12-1 ASSLTGLAGGPYEQY
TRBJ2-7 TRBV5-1 ASRGTGEYEQY
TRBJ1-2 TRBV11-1 ASSSRDTDGYT
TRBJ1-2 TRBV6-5 ASRPGTGVDYGYT
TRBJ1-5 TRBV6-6 ASSYGQGNQPQH
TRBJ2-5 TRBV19 ASRPRGGTETQY
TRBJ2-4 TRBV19 ASSINPGWTKNIQY
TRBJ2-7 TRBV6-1 ASSRDRAALYEQY
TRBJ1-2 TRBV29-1 SAQGGHGYT
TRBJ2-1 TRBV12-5 ASRKGQGMNNEQF
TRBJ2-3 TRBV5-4 ALGGLAGRDTQY
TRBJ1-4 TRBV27 ASSTIRFGQTNEKLF
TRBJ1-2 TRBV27 ASSLDRVWYGYT